This TCR beta chain is drawn from a study of cytomegalovirus exposure and HLA in healthy donors. To note about this clone: The antigen remains undetermined.

The germline CDR1 and CDR2 sequences are SQVTM and ANQGSEA. The ends were cut back, 7 bases at V and 0 bases at J, with 12 bases in the middle. This CDR3 is 13 amino acids long. Overall study results and limits: Despite most TCR sequences being rare, some public TCRs occurred in many donors.

Both 60 Vbeta primers and 13 Jbeta primers went into the PCR. The method was immunoSEQ multiplex PCR; TCRdb's version includes in-frame clones alone and lacks a portion of them. The data hold about 130,000 clones, with around four fifths observed a single time. The J gene is TRBJ1-1, the V gene TRBV29-1, with D unclear. The receptor was isolated from a woman in her thirties or forties in good health and CMV-seropositive. The specimen sequenced was PBMCs. CDR3 in DNA: TGCAGCGGACAAGGCAGGTTGAACACTGAAGCTTTCTTT. It specifies CSGQGRLNTEAFF.